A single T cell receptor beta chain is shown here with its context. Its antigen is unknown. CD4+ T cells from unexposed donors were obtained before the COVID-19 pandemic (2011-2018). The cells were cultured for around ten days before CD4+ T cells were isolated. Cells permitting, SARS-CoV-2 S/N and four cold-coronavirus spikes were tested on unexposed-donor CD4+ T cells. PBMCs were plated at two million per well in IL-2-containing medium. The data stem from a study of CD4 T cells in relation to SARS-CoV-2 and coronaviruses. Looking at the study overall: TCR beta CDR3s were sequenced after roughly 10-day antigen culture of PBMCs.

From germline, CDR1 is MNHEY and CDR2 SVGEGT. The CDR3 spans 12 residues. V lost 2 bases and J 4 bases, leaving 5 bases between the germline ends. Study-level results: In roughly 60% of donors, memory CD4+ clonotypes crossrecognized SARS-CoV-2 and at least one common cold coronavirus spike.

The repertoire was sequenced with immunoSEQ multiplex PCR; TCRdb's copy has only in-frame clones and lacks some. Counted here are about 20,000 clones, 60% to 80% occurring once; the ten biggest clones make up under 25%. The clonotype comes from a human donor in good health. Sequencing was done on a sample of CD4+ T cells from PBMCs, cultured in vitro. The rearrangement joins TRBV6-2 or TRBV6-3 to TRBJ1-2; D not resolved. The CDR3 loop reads CASSYPSYGYTF. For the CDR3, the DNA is TGTGCCAGCAGTTACCCTTCCTATGGCTACACCTTC.